The 8 T cell receptor beta chains reported below all come from one sample, sequenced in a study of blood T cell repertoires in COVID-19. Only in-frame clones appear in the TCRdb table, and some are missing; sequencing was by immunoSEQ multiplex PCR. The sample records more than 200,000 clones, nearly 90% being singletons. Sample: peripheral blood. The receptors shown here come from a human donor in a cohort sampled during active COVID-19.

The V and J genes are TRBV7-2 and TRBJ2-3, with a possible D match to TRBD2 (5 bases). The germline V gene has CDR1 SGHTA and CDR2 FQGNSA. The CDR3 has 17 residues. The V and J ends lost 5 bases and 2 bases respectively, with 20 bases between them. The CDR3 protein is CASSHAVGLSNTDTQYF. The CDR3 DNA reads TGTGCCAGCAGCCACGCCGTCGGACTTTCAAACACAGATACGCAGTATTTT.

Only one count was recorded for this clone. The J gene is TRBJ1-4, the V gene TRBV10-1, with D maybe TRBD1 (6 bases). With 3 bases removed from V and 1 base from J, the gap between germline ends came to 12 bases. CDR3 length equals 16 residues. The germline gives CDR1 WNHNN, CDR2 SYGVQD (reference sequence). The CDR3 reads CASSEGGEGTNEKLFF. The CDR3 nucleotides are TGCGCCAGCAGTGAAGGGGGTGAGGGAACTAATGAAAAACTGTTTTTT.

CDR3 loop: CASSIQGYGYTF. The CDR3 DNA sequence: TGTGCCAGTAGTATCCAGGGATATGGCTACACCTTC. The chain links TRBV19 to TRBJ1-2; tentative D call: TRBD1 (5 bases). The CDR3 runs to 12 residues. The germline gives CDR1 LNHDA, CDR2 SQIVND (reference sequence). Deletions cut 3 bases from V and 5 bases from J, with 7 bases between.

The chain has TRBV28 and TRBJ1-1, with 9 bases matching TRBD1. J was trimmed by 5 bases and V by 6 bases; bases with no gene match: 13. Germline V lookup: CDR1 MDHEN, CDR2 SYDVKM. The CDR3 consists of 16 residues. The CDR3 bases are TGTGCCAGCAGCTCGGACAGGGGACGGAGAAAGACTGAAGCTTTCTTT. This sequence encodes CASSSDRGRRKTEAFF.

The chain uses TRBV5-8 and TRBJ2-1; D not resolved. This CDR3 has 14 residues. V was trimmed by 1 base and J by 5 bases, leaving 10 bases between them. The germline V gene has CDR1 SGHTS and CDR2 YDEGEE. In DNA, the CDR3 is TGTGCCAGCAGCTTGTACAGCCTCAACAATGAGCAGTTCTTC. Its protein product is CASSLYSLNNEQFF.

CDR3 nucleotides: TGTGCCAGCAGTTTATTCCTCGGTGATACGCAGTATTTT. This sequence encodes CASSLFLGDTQYF. The rearrangement uses TRBV12-3 or TRBV12-4 and TRBJ2-3; D ambiguous. V was trimmed by 2 bases and J by 6 bases, leaving 9 bases between them. This CDR3 has 13 residues.

V usage is TRBV9 and J usage is TRBJ2-3, with TRBD2 identical over 14 bases. The CDR3 length is 17 residues. V dropped 0 bases and J dropped 4; count of bases not matched to a gene: 4. Germline assignment: CDR1 SGDLS and CDR2 YYNGEE. The CDR3 reads CASSVGLAGGPADTQYF. CDR3 nucleotide sequence: TGTGCCAGCAGCGTAGGACTAGCGGGAGGGCCGGCAGATACGCAGTATTTT.

The chain combines TRBV5-1 with TRBJ1-1; TRBD1 matches 7 bases. There are 14 residues in the CDR3. J was trimmed by 6 bases and V by 2 bases; bases with no gene match: 7. Germline V gene lookup returns CDR1 SGHRS and CDR2 YFSETQ. CDR3 nucleotide sequence: TGCGCCAGCAGCTTATCGCAGGGGGGTCCTGAAGCTTTCTTT. Its protein is CASSLSQGGPEAFF.